This T cell receptor (beta chain) was captured in a study of T cell clonality in common variable immunodeficiency. Study findings and constraints: Compared with controls, CVID subjects had fewer shared TCRbeta clones. In common variable immunodeficiency, TCR beta chains reportedly carried fewer deletions and N-nucleotide insertions. Patient heterogeneity in the CVID cohort limited correlations between repertoire features and clinical complications.

This clone was picked up a small number of times. The antigen is not known. The read ends 3 residues early relative to the CDR3; the germline J gene fills the gap. Reduced serum IgG, IgA and/or IgM plus specific antibody deficiency defined CVID. Of CVID subjects, about 14 were female and roughly 29 male, mean age approximately 40. Repertoires were generated with immunoSEQ multiplex PCR, while TCRdb's copy carries only in-frame clones and drops some. The sample has about 33,000 clones, none seen only once; the top ten hold roughly 6.1%. Germline V gives CDR1 DFQATT, CDR2 SNEGSKA (reference sequence). This CDR3 region has 15 residues. The J segment lost 6 bases and the V segment lost 0 bases, leaving 10 bases of the junction unmatched.

Source material: peripheral blood mononuclear cells. The TCR sequence derives from a human donor with common variable immunodeficiency. The J gene is TRBJ2-5, the V gene TRBV20-1; 7 nucleotides align to TRBD1. CDR3 DNA (partial): TGCAGTGCTAGAGATGGGCAGGGGACAGTGAAGACC. Translating it yields CSARDGQGTVKT. The whole CDR3 protein is CSARDGQGTVKTQYF.